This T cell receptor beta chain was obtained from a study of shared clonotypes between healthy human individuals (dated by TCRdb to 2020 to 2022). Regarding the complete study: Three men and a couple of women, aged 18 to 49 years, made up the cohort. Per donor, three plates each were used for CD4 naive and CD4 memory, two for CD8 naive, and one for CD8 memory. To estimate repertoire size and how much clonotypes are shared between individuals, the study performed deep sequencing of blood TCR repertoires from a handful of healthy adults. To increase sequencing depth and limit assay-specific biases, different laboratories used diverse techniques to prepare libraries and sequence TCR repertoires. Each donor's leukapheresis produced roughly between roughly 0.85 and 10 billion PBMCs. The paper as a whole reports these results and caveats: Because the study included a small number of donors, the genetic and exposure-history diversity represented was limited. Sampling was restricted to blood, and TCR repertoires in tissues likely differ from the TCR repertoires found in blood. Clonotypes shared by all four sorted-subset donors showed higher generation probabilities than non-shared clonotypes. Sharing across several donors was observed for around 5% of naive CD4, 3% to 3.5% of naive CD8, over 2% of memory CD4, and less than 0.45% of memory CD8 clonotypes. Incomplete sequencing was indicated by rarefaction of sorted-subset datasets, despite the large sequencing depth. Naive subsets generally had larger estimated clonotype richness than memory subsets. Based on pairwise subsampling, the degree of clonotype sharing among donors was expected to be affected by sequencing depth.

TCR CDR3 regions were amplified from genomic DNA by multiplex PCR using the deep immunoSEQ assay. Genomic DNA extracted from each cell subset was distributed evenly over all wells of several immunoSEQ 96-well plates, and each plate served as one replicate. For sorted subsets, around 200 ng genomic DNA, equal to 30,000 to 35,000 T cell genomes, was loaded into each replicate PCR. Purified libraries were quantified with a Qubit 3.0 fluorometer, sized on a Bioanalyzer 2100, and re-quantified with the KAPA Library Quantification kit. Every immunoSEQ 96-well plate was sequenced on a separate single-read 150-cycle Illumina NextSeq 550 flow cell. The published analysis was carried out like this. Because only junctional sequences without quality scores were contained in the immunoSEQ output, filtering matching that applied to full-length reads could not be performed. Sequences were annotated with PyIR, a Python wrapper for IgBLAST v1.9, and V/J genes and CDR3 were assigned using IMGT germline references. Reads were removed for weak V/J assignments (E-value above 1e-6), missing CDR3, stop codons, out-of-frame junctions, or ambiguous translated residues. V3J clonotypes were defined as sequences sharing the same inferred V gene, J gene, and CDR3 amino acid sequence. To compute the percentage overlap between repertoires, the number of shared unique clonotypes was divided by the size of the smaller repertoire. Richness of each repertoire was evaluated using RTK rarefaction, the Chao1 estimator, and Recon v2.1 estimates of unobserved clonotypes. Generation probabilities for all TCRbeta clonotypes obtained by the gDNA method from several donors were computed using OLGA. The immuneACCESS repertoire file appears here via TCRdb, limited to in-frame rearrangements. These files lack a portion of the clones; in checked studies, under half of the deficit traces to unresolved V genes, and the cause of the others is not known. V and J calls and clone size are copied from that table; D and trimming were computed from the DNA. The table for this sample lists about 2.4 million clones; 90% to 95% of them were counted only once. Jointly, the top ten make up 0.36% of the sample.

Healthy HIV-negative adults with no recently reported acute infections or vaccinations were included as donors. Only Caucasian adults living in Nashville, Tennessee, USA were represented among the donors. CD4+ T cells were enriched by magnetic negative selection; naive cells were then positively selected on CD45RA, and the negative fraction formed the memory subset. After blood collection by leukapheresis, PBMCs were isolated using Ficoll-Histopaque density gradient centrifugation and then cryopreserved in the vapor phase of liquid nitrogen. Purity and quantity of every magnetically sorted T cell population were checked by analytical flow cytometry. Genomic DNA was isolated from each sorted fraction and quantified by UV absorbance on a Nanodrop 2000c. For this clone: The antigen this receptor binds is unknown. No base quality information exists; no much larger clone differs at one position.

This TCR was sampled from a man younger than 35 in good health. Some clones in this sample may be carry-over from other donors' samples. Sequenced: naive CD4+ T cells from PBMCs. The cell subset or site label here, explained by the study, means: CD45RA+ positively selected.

The CDR3 is CASSKEARGNTEAFF. In nucleotides, the sequence is TGTGCCAGCAGCAAAGAAGCGAGGGGGAACACTGAAGCTTTCTTT. The rearrangement joined TRBV21-1 to TRBJ1-1. TRBV21-1 is a pseudogene segment. CDR3 length: 15 amino acids, cysteine to phenylalanine. The sequence is cut down to CDR3 DNA, 45 bases in frame from base 1.